This T cell receptor beta chain was sequenced in a study of blood T cell repertoires in COVID-19. Whole-study context: Both acute and convalescent COVID-19 samples were obtained from the United States, Italy and Spain. From T cells, B-cell-depleted T cells, or PBMCs came the material, which was cDNA or gDNA.

Germline V gene data show CDR1 as MNHEY and CDR2 as SVGAGI. J was trimmed by 3 bases and V by 4 bases; bases with no gene match: 4. The CDR3 loop spans 14 amino acids. Per the original data handling: Cell counts per sample came from amplifying reference gene primers. Only in-frame clones appear in the TCRdb table, and some are missing; sequencing was by immunoSEQ multiplex PCR. V and J calls and clone size are those listed in that table; D and trimming were worked out from the DNA. Of about 150,000 clones in the sample, roughly 90% were seen once. The receptor's source is a woman between 50 and 59 years old who had recovered from COVID-19. The J gene is TRBJ1-1, the V gene TRBV6-5; 8 bases align to TRBD1. Sample: PBMCs or T cells enriched from blood (not recorded which). The CDR3, as DNA: TGTGCCAGCAGTTGGACAGGGAAGTACACTGAAGCTTTCTTT. Its translation is CASSWTGKYTEAFF.